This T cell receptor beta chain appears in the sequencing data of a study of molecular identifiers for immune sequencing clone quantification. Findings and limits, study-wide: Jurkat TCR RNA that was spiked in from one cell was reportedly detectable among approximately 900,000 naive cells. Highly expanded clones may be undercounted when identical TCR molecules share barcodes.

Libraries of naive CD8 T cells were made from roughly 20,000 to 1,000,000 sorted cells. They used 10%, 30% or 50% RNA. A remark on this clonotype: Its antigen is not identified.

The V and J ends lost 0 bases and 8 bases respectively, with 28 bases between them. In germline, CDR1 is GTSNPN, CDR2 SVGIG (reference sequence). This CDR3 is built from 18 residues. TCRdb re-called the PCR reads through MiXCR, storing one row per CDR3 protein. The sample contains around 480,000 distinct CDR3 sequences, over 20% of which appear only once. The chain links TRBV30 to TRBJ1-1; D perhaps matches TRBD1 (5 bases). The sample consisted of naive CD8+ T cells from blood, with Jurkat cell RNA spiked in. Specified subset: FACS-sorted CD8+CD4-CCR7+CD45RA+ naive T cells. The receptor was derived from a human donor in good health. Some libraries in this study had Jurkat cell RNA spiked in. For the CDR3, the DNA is TGTGCCTGGAGTGTACTTTCCGTGGTCCGAGGACACACGACCGAAGCTTTCTTT. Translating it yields CAWSVLSVVRGHTTEAFF. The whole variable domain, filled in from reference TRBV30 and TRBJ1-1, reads SQTIHQWPATLVQPVGSPLSLECTVEGTSNPNLYWYRQAAGRGLQLLFYSVGIGQISSEVPQNLSASRPQDRQFILSSKKLLLSDSGFYLCAWSVLSVVRGHTTEAFFGQGTRLTVV.